This T cell receptor beta chain was documented in a study of long-term antiretroviral therapy in people with HIV. Concerning this clone: What it binds is unknown.

Findings and caveats of the study: Diversity rose after ART but stayed below transplant donor controls.

The assay used was immunoSEQ (version v3.0), run at survey level. TCRdb keeps only in-frame clones here, not all; method: immunoSEQ multiplex PCR. This sample has over 35,000 clones, with around 85% found just once. This CDR3 is 14 amino acids long. V was trimmed by 4 bases and J by 3 bases, leaving 9 bases between them. Germline CDR1 and CDR2: MNHEY and SMNVEV (reference sequence). The TCR comes from a man aged 18 to 29 with HIV. The chain links TRBV27 to TRBJ2-2; unclear D gene. The sample consisted of unsorted PBMCs, taken 1.5 years after starting antiretroviral therapy. CDR3 DNA sequence: TGTGCCAGCAGTTCTGGGATCTACACCGGGGAGCTGTTTTTT. The encoded protein is CASSSGIYTGELFF.